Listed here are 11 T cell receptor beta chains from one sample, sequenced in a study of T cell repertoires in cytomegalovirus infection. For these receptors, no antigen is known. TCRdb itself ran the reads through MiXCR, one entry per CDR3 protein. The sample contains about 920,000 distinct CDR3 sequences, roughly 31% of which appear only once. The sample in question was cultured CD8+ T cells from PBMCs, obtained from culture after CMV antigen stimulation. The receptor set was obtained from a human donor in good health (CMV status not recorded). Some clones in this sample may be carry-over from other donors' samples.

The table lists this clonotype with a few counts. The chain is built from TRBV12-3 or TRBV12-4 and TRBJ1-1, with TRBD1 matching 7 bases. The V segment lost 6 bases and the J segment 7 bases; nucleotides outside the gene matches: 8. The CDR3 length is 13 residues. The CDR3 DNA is TGTGCCAGCAGCCACAGGGGTCAGAATGAAGCTTTCTTT. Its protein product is CASSHRGQNEAFF.

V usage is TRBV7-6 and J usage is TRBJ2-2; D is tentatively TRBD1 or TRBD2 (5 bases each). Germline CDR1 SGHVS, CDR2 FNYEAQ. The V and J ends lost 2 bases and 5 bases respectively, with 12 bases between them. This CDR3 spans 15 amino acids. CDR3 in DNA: TGTGCCAGCAGCTTAATTGGGGGATCGACCGGGGAGCTGTTTTTT. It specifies CASSLIGGSTGELFF.

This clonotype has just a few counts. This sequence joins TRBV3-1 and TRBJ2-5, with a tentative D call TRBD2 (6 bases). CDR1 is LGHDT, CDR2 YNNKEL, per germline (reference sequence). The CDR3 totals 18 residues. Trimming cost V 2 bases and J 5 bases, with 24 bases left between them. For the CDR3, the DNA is TGTGCCAGCAGCCAAAGTTTGTATGGGGGAGGCTTCAATGAGACCCAGTACTTC. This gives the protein CASSQSLYGGGFNETQYF.

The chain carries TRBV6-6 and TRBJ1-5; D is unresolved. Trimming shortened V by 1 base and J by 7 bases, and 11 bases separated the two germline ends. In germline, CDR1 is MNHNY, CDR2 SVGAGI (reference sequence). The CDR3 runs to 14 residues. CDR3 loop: CASSYLGRRQPQHF. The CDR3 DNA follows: TGTGCCAGCAGTTACTTGGGGAGGAGACAGCCCCAGCATTTT.

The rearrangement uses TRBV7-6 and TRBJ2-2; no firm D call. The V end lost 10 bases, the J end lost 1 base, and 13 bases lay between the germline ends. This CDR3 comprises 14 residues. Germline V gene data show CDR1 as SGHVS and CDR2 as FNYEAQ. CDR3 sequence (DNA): TGTGCCACCACTCCGGTTTTGAACACCGGGGAGCTGTTTTTT. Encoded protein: CATTPVLNTGELFF.

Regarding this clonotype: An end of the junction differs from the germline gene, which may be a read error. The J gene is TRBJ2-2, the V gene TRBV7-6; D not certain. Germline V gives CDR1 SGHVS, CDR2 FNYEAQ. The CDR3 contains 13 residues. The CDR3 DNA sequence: TGTGTCAGCAGCTTAGCATGGGGCGGGGAGCTGTTTTTT. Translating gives CVSSLAWGGELFF.

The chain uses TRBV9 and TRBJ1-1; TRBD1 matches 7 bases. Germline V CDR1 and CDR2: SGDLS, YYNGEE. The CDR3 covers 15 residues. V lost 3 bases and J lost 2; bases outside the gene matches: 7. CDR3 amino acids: CASSDKGADNTEAFF. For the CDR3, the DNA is TGTGCCAGCAGCGACAAGGGGGCCGATAACACTGAAGCTTTCTTT. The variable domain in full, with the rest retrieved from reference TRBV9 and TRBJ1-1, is DSGVTQTPKHLITATGQRVTLRCSPRSGDLSVYWYQQSLDQGLQFLIQYYNGEERAKGNILERFSAQQFPDLHSELNLSSLELGDSALYFCASSDKGADNTEAFFGQGTRLTVV.

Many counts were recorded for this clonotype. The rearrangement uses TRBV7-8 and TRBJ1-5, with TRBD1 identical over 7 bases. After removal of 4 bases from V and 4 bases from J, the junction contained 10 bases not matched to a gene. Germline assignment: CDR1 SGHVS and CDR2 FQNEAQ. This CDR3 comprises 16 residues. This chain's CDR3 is CASSWDSPLINQPQHF. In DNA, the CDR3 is TGTGCCAGCAGCTGGGACAGCCCTCTGATTAATCAGCCCCAGCATTTT.

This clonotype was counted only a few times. The CDR3 protein is CALATGIGDTQYF. In DNA form, the CDR3 reads TGCGCCTTGGCGACAGGAATCGGGGATACGCAGTATTTT. This chain links TRBV10-2 with TRBJ2-3; a possible D gene is TRBD1 (6 bases). The CDR3 is made up of 13 amino acids. V dropped 11 bases and J dropped 6 bases, with 18 bases sitting between them. Germline CDR1 is WSHSY and CDR2 is SAAADI.

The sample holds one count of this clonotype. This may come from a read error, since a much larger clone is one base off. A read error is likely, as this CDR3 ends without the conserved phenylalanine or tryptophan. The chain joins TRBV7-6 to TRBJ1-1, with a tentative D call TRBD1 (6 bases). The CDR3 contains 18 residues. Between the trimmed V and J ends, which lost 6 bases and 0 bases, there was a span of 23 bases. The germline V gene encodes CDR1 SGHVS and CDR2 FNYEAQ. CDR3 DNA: TGTGCCAGCAGTTCGGAAATCAGGGAAAGGGGGATGAACACTGAAGCTTTCGTT. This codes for CASSSEIRERGMNTEAFV.

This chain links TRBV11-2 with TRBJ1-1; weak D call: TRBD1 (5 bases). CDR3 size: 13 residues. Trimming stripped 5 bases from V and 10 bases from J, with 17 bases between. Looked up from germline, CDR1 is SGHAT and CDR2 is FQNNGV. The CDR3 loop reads CASSTGPSLGAFF. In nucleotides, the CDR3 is TGTGCCAGCAGCACAGGACCATCACTCGGAGCTTTCTTT.